The entry below gives a single T cell receptor beta chain sequence along with its context. TRB amplification used approximately 250 ng of peripheral blood genomic DNA. Per the germline V gene, CDR1 is SEHNR and CDR2 is FQNEAQ (reference sequence). The CDR3 contains 15 residues. These data come from a study of T cell clusters in autoimmune cytopenias. One tube held mixed TRB-A and TRB-B primer pools for touch-down PCR. Using the multiplex PCR reads, TCRdb records one entry per CDR3 protein without DNA. The listing contains about 5,000 distinct CDR3 sequences. The sequence came from a human donor with an autoimmune cytopenia or autoimmune hepatitis (not recorded which). Sequences were obtained from peripheral blood. This chain connects TRBV7-9 to TRBJ2-1; TCRdb returns TRBD1, unconfirmable since there is no DNA. CDR3 region: CASSFGGALNNEQFF.